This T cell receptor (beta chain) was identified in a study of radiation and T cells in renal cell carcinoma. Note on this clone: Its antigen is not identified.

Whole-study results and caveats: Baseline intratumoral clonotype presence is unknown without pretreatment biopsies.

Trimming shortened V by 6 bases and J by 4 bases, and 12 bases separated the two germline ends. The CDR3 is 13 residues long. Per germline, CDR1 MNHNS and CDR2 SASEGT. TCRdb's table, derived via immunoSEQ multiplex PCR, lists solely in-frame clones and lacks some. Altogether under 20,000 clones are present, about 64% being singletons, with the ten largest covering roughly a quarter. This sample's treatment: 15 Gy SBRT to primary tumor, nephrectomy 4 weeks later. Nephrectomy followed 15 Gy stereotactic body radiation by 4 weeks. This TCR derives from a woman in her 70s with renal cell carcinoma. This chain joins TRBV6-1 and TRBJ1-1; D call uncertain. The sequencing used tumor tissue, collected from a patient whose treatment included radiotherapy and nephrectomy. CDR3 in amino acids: CASRGNAGTEAFF. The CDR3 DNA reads TGTGCCAGCAGGGGCAACGCAGGCACTGAAGCTTTCTTT.